A selection of T cell receptor beta chains follows, all from one sample in a study of blood T cell repertoires in COVID-19. This table comes from immunoSEQ multiplex PCR, and its TCRdb copy is limited to in-frame clones, with some not included. The sample includes 85,000 to 100,000 clones, 84% of them seen just once. Input material: peripheral blood. These receptors were collected from a woman in her fifties or sixties with acute or convalescent COVID-19. Both conserved end residues are part of each CDR3. The D gene is left open where the match is weak. Clone size is given for some rows only: seen once, a few or many times, or a class if the clone is expanded.

>.|TRBJ1-5|TRBV29-1|.
CSVVLGDTLYQPQHF
TGCAGCGTTGTTCTAGGGGACACCCTTTATCAGCCCCAGCATTTT
>TRBD1|TRBJ2-1|TRBV10-1|.
CASSESRGTGDHEQFF
TGCGCCAGCAGTGAGTCGAGGGGGACAGGGGACCATGAGCAGTTCTTC
>TRBD1|TRBJ1-4|TRBV6-5|.
CASMQGGVYEKLFF
TGTGCCAGCATGCAGGGGGGTGTGTATGAAAAACTGTTTTTT
>.|TRBJ1-1|TRBV29-1|.
CSVVWGRNTEAFF
TGCAGCGTAGTTTGGGGGCGAAACACTGAAGCTTTCTTT
>.|TRBJ1-2|TRBV9|.
CASSLDPGSSYGYTF
TGTGCCAGCAGCCTAGACCCAGGGTCTAGCTATGGCTACACCTTC
>.|TRBJ1-2|TRBV5-1|few
CASSPLGGEGYGYTF
TGCGCCAGCAGCCCCCTCGGGGGGGAGGGCTATGGCTACACCTTC
>.|TRBJ1-2|TRBV4-1|.
CASSPLGSYGYTF
TGCGCCAGCAGCCCTCTGGGCTCGTATGGCTACACCTTC
>TRBD1|TRBJ1-6|TRBV5-4|.
CASSLDRDRFASPLHF
TGTGCCAGCAGCTTGGACCGGGACAGGTTTGCTTCACCCCTCCACTTT
>TRBD1|TRBJ2-7|TRBV2|.
CASKIDRGSSYEQYF
TGTGCCAGCAAAATCGACAGGGGAAGCTCCTACGAGCAGTACTTC
>.|TRBJ1-2|TRBV27|.
CASSPDSDYGYTF
TGTGCCAGCAGCCCCGACAGTGACTATGGCTACACCTTC
>TRBD1|TRBJ2-1|TRBV7-9|few
CASSLGSGTGGHNEQFF
TGTGCCAGCAGCTTAGGTTCCGGGACAGGGGGGCACAATGAGCAGTTCTTC
>TRBD1|TRBJ1-2|TRBV4-3|.
CASSQDRTGNYGYTF
TGCGCCAGCAGCCAAGATCGGACAGGCAACTATGGCTACACCTTC
>.|TRBJ1-2|TRBV3-1/TRBV3-2|.
CASSEQNYGYTF
TGTGCCAGCAGCGAACAAAACTATGGCTACACCTTC
>TRBD1|TRBJ1-1|TRBV15|few
CATSPRQGGTEAFF
TGTGCCACCAGCCCCCGACAGGGGGGCACTGAAGCTTTCTTT
>.|TRBJ2-1|TRBV15|.
CATSRDATEKQFF
TGTGCCACCAGCAGAGATGCTACAGAAAAGCAGTTCTTC
>.|TRBJ1-5|TRBV11-2|few
CATSQGFNQPQHF
TGTGCCACCAGCCAGGGTTTCAATCAGCCCCAGCATTTT
>.|TRBJ1-5|TRBV19|once
CASHGQSNQPQHF
TGTGCCAGCCATGGACAGAGCAATCAGCCCCAGCATTTT
>.|TRBJ1-2|TRBV6-5|.
CASSSHGYTF
TGTGCCAGCAGTAGCCATGGCTACACCTTC